This TCR beta chain is drawn from a study of shared clonotypes between healthy human individuals (dated by TCRdb to 2018 to 2021). Looking at the study overall: The cohort comprised two women and a few men aged 18 to 49 years. To estimate repertoire size and how much clonotypes are shared between individuals, the study performed deep sequencing of blood TCR repertoires from five healthy adults. Per donor, leukapheresis produced somewhere between about 0.94 and 8.9 billion PBMCs. For each donor, CD4 naive and CD4 memory were each given three plates, CD8 naive was given two plates, and CD8 memory was given one plate. To increase sequencing depth and limit assay-specific biases, TCR repertoire library preparation and sequencing were carried out by different laboratories using diverse techniques.

CD8 naive samples consisted of CD45RO-negative cells that were positively selected for CCR7, yielding a CD45RA+CCR7+ population without TemRA cells. The donors were healthy, HIV-negative adults who had no recently reported acute infections or vaccinations. Every donor was a Caucasian adult residing in Nashville, Tennessee, USA. Blood was obtained by leukapheresis, after which PBMCs were separated by Ficoll-Histopaque density gradient centrifugation and cryopreserved in liquid nitrogen vapor phase. Purity and quantity of every magnetically sorted T cell population were checked by analytical flow cytometry. From each sorted fraction, genomic DNA was isolated and quantified by UV absorbance on a Nanodrop 2000c. Trimming accounts for 4 bases at V and 3 bases at J, while the number of junction bases matched to no gene is 9. Per the germline V gene, KGHSH is the CDR1 and LQKENI is the CDR2. The CDR3, from cysteine to phenylalanine, totals 15 residues. CDR3 DNA only is kept here, 45 bases in frame from base 1.

TCR CDR3 regions were amplified from genomic DNA by multiplex PCR using the deep immunoSEQ assay. Genomic DNA extracted from each cell subset was distributed evenly over all wells of several immunoSEQ 96-well plates, and each plate served as one replicate. For sorted subsets, 150 to 250 ng genomic DNA, equal to about 30,000 T cell genomes, was loaded into each replicate PCR. Purified libraries were measured with a Qubit 3.0 fluorometer, size-checked on a Bioanalyzer 2100, and measured again with the KAPA Library Quantification kit. Every immunoSEQ 96-well plate was sequenced on a dedicated single-read 150-cycle Illumina NextSeq 550 flow cell. The study's processing was this. The immunoSEQ output contained only junctional sequences without quality scores, so filtering could not match that applied to full-length reads. Sequences were annotated with PyIR, a Python wrapper for IgBLAST v1.9, and V/J genes and CDR3 were assigned using IMGT germline references. Reads were removed for weak V/J assignments (E-value above 1e-6), missing CDR3, stop codons, out-of-frame junctions, or ambiguous translated residues. V3J clonotypes were defined as sequences sharing an identical inferred V gene, J gene, and CDR3 amino acid sequence. The percentage overlap between two repertoires was calculated by dividing the number of shared unique clonotypes by the size of the smaller repertoire. Three approaches were used to assess repertoire richness: RTK rarefaction, the Chao1 estimator, and Recon v2.1 estimates of unobserved clonotypes. Generation probabilities were computed with OLGA for all TCRbeta clonotypes obtained by the gDNA method from several donors. Entries here come from immuneACCESS through TCRdb and include only in-frame sequences with V and J called. Some clones fail to appear in such tables; in the studies checked, an unresolved V gene covers under half of the shortfall, and the cause of the remainder is unknown. V and J calls and clone size are those listed in that table; D and trimming were worked out from the DNA. In this sample the table shows about 2.1 million clones, approximately 92% of which occur a single time. Approximately 1.6% of the sample comes from the top ten.

The research as a whole found: Larger estimated clonotype richness was generally found for naive subsets than for memory subsets. Because the study included only a small number of donors, the genetic and exposure-history diversity represented was limited. Pairwise subsampling led to the expectation that sequencing depth would affect the degree of clonotype sharing among donors. Incomplete sequencing was indicated by rarefaction of sorted-subset datasets, despite the large sequencing depth. Clonotypes shared by all four sorted-subset donors showed higher generation probabilities than non-shared clonotypes. Sampling was limited to blood, and TCR repertoires in tissue likely differ from TCR repertoires in blood. Approximately 5% of naive CD4, 3% to 4% of naive CD8, 2% to 2.5% of memory CD4, and more than 0.35% of memory CD8 clonotypes were shared across several donors.

Note on this clone: No cognate antigen has been identified for it. Base qualities are not at hand, and no much larger clone is one base apart.

The sequence links TRBV18 to TRBJ2-7, with 7 middle bases fitting TRBD1. The sequenced sample was naive CD8+ T cells from PBMCs. The cell subset or site label on this specimen signifies: CD45RA+CCR7+. This TCR derives from a man younger than 30 in good health. Some clones in this sample may be carry-over from other donors' samples. The nucleotide sequence reads TGTGCCAGCTCACTGGGGACAGCTAAATACTACGAGCAGTACTTC. Its translation reads: CASSLGTAKYYEQYF.